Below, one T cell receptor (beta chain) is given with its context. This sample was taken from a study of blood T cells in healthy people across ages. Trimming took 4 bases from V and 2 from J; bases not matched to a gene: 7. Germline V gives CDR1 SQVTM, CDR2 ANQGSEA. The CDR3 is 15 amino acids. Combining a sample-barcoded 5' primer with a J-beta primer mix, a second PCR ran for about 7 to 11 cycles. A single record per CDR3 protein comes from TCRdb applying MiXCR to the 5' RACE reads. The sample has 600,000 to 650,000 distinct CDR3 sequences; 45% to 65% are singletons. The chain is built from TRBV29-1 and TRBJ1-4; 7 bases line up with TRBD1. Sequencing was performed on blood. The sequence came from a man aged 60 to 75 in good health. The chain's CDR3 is CSVGSTGATNEKLFF. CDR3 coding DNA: TGCAGCGTTGGCAGCACAGGGGCGACTAATGAAAAACTGTTTTTT.